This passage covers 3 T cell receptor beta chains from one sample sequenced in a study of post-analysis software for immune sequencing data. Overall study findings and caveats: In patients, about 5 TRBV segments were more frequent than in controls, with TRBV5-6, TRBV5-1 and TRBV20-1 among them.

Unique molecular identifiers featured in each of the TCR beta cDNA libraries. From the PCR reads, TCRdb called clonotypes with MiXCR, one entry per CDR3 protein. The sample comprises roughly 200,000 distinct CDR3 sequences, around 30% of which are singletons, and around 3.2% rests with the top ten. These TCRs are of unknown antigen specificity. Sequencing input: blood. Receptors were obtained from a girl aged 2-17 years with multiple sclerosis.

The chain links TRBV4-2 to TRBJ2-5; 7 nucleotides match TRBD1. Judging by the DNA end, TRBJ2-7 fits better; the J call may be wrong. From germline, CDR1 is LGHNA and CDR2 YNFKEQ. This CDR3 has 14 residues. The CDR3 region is CASSQAGGSYEQYF. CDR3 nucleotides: TGTGCCAGCAGCCAAGCAGGGGGCTCCTACGAGCAGTACTTC.

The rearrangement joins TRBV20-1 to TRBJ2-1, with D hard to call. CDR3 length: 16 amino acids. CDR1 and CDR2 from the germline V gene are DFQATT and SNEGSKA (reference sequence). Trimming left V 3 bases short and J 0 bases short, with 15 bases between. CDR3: CSARGLRPSSYNEQFF. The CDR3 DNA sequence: TGCAGTGCTAGGGGCCTGCGGCCGAGCTCCTACAATGAGCAGTTCTTC.

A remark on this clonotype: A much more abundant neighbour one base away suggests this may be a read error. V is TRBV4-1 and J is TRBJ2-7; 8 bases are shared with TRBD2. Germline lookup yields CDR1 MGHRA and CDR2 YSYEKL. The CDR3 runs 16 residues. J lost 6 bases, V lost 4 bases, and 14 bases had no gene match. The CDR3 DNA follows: TGCGCCAGCAGCCCCCGGACTAGCAGGGCCCAGCGCGAGCAGTACTTC. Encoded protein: CASSPRTSRAQREQYF.